Sequencing of this TCR beta chain was carried out in a study of T cells in Graves' hyperthyroidism and ophthalmopathy. This CDR3 region has 17 residues. The V gene's germline CDR1 is MDHEN and CDR2 SYDVKM. The ends were cut back, 6 bases at V and 5 bases at J, with 23 bases in the middle. RNA transcripts provided the source from which TCR beta CDR3 regions were amplified. The HTBI primer set served for first-round RT-PCR of the TCR CDR3. One entry per CDR3 protein, called by TCRdb with MiXCR from the multiplex PCR reads. The sample includes roughly 580,000 distinct CDR3 sequences, 14% of them seen just once.

The gene calls are TRBV28 and TRBJ2-1, with D tentatively TRBD1 or TRBD2 (7 bases each). The TCR originated in a woman between 25 and 40 years old with Graves' hyperthyroidism that later progressed to Graves' ophthalmopathy. The source material was blood. DNA for the CDR3: TGTGCCAGCAGCCGGGGGGACAGCCCCCTGCCCAACAATGAGCAGTTCTTC. It specifies CASSRGDSPLPNNEQFF.